This T cell receptor (beta chain) appears in the sequencing data of a study of blood T cell repertoires in COVID-19. The overall study: There were acute and convalescent COVID-19 samples, and they came from the United States, Italy and Spain. T cells, B-cell-depleted T cells, or PBMCs supplied cDNA or gDNA.

CDR1 is MNHEY, CDR2 SMNVEV, per germline (reference sequence). V was pared by 4 bases and J by 1 base, with 2 bases between. The CDR3 is 11 residues long. Under the authors' procedure: Estimation of nucleated cell counts relied on the amplification of reference gene primers. This table comes from immunoSEQ multiplex PCR, and its TCRdb copy is limited to in-frame clones, with some not included. V and J calls and clone size are those listed in that table; D and trimming were worked out from the DNA. The table has over 90,000 clones, more than 65% seen once. The sequence derives from a man between 60 and 70 years old with acute or convalescent COVID-19. The gene calls are TRBV27 and TRBJ2-7; no definite D call. The sample consisted of peripheral blood. In nucleotides, the CDR3 is TGTGCCAGCAGTTCGTCCTACGAGCAGTACTTC. Residues: CASSSSYEQYF.